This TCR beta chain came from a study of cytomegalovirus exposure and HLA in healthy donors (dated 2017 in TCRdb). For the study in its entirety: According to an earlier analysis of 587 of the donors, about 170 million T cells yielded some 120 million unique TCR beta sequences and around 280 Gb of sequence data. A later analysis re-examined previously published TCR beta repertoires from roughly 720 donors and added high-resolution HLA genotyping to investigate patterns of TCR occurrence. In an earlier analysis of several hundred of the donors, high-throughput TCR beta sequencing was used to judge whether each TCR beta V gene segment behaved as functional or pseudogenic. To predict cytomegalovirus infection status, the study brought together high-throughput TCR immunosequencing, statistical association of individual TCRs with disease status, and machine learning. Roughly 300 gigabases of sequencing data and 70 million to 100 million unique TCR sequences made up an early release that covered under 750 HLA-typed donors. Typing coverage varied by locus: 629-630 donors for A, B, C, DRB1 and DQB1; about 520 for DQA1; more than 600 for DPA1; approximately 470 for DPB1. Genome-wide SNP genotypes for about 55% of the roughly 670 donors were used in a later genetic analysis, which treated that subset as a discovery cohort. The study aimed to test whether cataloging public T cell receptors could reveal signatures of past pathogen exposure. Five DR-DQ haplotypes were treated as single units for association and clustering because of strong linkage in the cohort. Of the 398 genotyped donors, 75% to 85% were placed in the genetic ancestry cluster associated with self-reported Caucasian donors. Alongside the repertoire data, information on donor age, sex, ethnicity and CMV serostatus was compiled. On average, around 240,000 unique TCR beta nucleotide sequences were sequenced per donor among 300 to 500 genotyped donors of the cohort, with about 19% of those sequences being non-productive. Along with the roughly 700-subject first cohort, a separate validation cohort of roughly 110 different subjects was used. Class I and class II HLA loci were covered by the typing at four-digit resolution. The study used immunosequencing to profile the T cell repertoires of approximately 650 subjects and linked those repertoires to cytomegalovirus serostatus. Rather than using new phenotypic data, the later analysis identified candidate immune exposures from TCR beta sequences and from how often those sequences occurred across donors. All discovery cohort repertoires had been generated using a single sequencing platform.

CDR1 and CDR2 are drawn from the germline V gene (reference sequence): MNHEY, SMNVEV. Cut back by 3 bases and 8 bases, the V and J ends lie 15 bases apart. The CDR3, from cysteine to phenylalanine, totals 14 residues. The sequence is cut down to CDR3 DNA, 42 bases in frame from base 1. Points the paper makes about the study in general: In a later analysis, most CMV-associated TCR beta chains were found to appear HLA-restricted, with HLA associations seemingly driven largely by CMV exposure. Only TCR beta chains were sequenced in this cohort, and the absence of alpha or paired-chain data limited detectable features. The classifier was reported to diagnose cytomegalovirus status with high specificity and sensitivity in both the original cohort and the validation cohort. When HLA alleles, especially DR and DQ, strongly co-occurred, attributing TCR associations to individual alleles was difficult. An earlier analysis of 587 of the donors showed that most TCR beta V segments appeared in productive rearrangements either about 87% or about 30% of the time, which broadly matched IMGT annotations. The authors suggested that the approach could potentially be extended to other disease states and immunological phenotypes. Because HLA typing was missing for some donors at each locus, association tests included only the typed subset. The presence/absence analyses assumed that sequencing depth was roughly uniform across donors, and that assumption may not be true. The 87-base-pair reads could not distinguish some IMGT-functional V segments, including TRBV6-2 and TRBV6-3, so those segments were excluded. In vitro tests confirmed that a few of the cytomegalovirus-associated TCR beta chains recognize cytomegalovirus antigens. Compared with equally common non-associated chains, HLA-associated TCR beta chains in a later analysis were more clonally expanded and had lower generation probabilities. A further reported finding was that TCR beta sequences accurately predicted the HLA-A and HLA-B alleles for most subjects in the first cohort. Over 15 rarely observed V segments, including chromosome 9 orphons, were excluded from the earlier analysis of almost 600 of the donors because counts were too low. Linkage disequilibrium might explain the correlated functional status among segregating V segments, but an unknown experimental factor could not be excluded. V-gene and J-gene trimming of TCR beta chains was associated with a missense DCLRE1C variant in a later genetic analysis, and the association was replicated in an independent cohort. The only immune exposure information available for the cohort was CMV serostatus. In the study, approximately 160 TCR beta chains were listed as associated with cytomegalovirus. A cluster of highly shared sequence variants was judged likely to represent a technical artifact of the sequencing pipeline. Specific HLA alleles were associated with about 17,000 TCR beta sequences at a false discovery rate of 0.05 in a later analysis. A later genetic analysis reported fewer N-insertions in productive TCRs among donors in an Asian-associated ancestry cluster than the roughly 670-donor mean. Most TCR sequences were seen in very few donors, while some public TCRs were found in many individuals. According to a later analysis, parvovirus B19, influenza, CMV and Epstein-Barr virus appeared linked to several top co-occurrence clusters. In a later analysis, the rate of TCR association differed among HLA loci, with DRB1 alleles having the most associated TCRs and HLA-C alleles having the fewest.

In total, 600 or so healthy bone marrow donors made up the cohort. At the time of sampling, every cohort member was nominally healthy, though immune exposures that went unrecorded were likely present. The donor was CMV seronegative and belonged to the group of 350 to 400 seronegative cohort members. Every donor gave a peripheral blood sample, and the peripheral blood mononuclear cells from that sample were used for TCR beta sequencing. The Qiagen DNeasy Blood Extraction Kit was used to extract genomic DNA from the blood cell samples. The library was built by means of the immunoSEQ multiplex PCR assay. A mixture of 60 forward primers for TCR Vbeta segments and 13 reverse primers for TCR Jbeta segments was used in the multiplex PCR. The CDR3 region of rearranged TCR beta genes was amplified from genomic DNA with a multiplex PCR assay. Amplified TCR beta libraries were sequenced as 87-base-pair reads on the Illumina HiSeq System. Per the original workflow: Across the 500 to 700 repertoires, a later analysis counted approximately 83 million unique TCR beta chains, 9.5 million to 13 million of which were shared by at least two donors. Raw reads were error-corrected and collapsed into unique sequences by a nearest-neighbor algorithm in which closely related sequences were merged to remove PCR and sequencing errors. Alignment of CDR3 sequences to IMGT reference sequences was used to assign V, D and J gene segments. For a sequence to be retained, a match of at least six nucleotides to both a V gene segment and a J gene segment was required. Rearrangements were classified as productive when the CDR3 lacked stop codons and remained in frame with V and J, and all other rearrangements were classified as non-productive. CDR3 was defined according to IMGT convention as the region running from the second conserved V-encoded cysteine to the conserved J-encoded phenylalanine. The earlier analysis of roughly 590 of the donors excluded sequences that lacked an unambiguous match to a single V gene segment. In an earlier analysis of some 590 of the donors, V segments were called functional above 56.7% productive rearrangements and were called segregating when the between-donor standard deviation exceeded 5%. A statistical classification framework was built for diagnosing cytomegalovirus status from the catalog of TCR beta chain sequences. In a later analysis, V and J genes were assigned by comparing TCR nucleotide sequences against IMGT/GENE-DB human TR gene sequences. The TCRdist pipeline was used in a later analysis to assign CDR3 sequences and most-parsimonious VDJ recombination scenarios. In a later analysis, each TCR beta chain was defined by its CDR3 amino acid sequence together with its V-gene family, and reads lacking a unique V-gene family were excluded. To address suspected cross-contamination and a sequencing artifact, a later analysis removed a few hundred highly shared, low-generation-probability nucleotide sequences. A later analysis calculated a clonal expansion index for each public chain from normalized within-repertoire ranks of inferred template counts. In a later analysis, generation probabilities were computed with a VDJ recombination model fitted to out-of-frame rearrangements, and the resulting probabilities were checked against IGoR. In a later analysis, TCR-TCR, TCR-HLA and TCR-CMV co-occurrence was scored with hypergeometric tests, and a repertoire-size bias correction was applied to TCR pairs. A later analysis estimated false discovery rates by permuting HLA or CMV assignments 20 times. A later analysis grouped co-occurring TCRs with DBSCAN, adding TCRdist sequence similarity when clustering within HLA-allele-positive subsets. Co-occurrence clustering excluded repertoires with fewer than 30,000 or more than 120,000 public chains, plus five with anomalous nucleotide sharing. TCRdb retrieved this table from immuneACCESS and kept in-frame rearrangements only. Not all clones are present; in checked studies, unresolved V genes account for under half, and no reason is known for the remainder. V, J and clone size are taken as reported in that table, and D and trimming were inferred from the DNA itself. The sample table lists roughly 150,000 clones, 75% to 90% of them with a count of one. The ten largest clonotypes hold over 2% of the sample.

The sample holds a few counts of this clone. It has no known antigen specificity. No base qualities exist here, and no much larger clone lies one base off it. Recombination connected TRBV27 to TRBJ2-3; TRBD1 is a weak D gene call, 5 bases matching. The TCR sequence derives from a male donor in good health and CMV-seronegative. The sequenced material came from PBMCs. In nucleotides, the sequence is TGTGCCAGCAGTTTGGGGCAGGGTATACGTACGCAGTATTTT. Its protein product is CASSLGQGIRTQYF.